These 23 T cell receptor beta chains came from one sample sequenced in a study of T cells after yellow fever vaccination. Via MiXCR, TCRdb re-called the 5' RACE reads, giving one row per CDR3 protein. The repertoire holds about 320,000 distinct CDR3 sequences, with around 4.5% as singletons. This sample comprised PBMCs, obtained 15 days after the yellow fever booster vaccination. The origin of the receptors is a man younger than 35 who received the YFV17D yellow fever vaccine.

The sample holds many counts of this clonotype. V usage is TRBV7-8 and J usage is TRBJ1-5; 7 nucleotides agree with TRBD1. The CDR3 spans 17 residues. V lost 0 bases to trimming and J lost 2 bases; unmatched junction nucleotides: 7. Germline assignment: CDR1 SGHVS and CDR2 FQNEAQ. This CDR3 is CASSLAHTGEGNQPQHF. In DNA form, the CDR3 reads TGTGCCAGCAGCTTAGCGCATACAGGGGAGGGCAATCAGCCCCAGCATTTT.

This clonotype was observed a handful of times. The CDR3 DNA reads TGCAGTGCTAGACATAGCGGGGGGCTTTACGAGCAGTACTTC. It specifies CSARHSGGLYEQYF. The chain combines TRBV20-1 with TRBJ2-7; 10 bases line up with TRBD2. Trimming cost V 2 bases and J 4 bases; bases outside gene matches: 5. Germline V gene sequence: CDR1 DFQATT, CDR2 SNEGSKA (reference sequence). The length of the CDR3 is 14 residues.

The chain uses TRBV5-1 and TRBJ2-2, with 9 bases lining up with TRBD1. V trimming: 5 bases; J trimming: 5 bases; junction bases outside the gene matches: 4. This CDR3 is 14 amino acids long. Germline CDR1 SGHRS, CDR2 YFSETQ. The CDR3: CASRKQGATGELFF. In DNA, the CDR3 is TGCGCCAGCAGAAAACAGGGGGCGACCGGGGAGCTGTTTTTT. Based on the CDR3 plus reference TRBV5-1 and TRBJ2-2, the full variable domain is KAGVTQTPRYLIKTRGQQVTLSCSPISGHRSVSWYQQTPGQGLQFLFEYFSETQRNKGNFPGRFSGRQFSNSRSEMNVSTLELGDSALYLCASRKQGATGELFFGEGSRLTVL.

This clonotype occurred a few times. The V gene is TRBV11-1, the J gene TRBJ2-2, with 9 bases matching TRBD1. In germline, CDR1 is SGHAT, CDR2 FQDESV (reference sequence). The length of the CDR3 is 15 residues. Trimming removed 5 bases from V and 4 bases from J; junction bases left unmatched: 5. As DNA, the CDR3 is TGTGCCAGCAGCGCGAACAGGGGGCTCACCGGGGAGCTGTTTTTT. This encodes CASSANRGLTGELFF.

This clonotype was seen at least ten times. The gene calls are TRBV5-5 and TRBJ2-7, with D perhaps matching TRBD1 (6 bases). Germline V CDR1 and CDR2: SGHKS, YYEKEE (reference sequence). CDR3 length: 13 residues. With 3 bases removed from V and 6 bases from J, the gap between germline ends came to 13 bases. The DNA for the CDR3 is TGTGCCAGCAGCTGGAGGACAGCGTCCGAGCAGTACTTC. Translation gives CASSWRTASEQYF.

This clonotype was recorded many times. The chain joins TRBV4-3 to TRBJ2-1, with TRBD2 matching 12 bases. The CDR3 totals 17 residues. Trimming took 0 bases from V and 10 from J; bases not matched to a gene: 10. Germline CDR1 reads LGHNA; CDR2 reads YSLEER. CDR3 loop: CASSQEAASGGASEQFF. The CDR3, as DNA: TGCGCCAGCAGCCAAGAGGCGGCTAGCGGGGGGGCATCCGAGCAGTTCTTC.

The DNA for the CDR3 is TGCGCCAGCAGCCAAGAATGGCGGCGGCGTCAGCCCCAGCATTTT. This gives the protein CASSQEWRRRQPQHF. The chain links TRBV4-1 to TRBJ1-5; D ambiguous. Germline CDR1 reads MGHRA; CDR2 reads YSYEKL. This CDR3 comprises 15 residues. V lost 0 bases, J lost 6 bases, and 12 bases lay in between.

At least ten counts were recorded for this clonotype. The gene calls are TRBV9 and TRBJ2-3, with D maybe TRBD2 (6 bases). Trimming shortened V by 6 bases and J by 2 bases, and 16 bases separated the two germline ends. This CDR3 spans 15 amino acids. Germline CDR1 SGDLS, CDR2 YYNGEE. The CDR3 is CASNSGTRDTDTQYF. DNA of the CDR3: TGTGCCAGCAACTCCGGGACTCGGGACACAGATACGCAGTATTTT.

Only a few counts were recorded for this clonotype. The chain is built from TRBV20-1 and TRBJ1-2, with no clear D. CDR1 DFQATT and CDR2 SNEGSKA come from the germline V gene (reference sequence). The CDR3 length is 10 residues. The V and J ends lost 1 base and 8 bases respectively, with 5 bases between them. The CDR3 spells CSARGSGYTF. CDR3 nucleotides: TGCAGTGCTAGAGGGAGCGGCTACACCTTC.

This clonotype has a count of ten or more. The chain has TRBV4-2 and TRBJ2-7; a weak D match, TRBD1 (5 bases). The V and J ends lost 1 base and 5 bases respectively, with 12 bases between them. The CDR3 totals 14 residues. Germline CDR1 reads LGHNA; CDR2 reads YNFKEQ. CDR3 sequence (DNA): TGTGCCAGCAGCCAAGTCCAGGGTCCCAACGAGCAGTACTTC. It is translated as CASSQVQGPNEQYF.

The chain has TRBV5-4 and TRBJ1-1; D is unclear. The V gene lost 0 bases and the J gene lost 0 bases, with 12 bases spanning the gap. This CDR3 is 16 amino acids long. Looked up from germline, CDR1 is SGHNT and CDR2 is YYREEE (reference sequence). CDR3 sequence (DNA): TGTGCCAGCAGCTTGGTGGCCCAGACTATGAACACTGAAGCTTTCTTT. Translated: CASSLVAQTMNTEAFF. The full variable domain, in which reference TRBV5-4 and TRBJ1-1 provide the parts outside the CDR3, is ETGVTQSPTHLIKTRGQQVTLRCSSQSGHNTVSWYQQALGQGPQFIFQYYREEENGRGNFPPRFSGLQFPNYSSELNVNALELDDSALYLCASSLVAQTMNTEAFFGQGTRLTVV.

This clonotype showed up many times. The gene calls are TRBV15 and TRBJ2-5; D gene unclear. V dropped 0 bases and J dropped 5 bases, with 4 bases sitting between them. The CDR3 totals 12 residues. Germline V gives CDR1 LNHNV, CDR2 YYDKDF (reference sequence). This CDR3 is CATSRDVETQYF. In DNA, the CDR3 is TGTGCCACCAGCAGAGATGTTGAGACCCAGTACTTC.

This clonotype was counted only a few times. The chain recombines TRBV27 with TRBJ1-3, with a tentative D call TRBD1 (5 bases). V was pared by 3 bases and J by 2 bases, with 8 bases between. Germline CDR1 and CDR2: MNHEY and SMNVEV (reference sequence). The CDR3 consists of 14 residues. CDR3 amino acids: CASSFLGAGNTIYF. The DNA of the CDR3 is TGTGCCAGCAGTTTTTTAGGGGCTGGAAACACCATATATTTT.

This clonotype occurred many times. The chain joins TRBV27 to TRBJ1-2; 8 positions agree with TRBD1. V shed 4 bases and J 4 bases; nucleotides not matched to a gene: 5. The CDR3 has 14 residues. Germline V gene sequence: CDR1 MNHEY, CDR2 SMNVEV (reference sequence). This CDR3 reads CASSWTGLGYGYTF. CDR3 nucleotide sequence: TGTGCCAGCAGTTGGACAGGGTTGGGCTATGGCTACACCTTC.

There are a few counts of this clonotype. The CDR3 sequence: CASSRGTSGVLSTDTQYF. Here the CDR3 DNA reads TGCGCCAGCAGCCGAGGGACTAGCGGGGTACTTAGCACAGATACGCAGTATTTT. The chain is built from TRBV4-3 and TRBJ2-3; TRBD2 agrees at 13 bases. Germline V lookup: CDR1 LGHNA, CDR2 YSLEER. V dropped 4 bases and J dropped 0; count of bases not matched to a gene: 7. The CDR3 extends over 18 amino acids.

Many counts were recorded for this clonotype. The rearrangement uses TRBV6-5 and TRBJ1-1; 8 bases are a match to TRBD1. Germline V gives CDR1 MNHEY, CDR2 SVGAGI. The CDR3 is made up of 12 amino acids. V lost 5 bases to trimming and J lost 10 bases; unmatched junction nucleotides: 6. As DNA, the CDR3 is TGTGCCAGCAGTACCACCGGACAGGGAGCTTTCTTT. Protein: CASSTTGQGAFF.

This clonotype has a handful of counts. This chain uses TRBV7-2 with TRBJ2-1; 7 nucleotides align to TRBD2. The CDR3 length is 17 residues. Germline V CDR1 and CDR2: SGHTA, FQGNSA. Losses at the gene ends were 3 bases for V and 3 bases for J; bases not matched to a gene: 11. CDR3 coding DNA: TGTGCCAGCAGCTTGGGGGGGACTTCGATAATCTACAATGAGCAGTTCTTC. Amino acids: CASSLGGTSIIYNEQFF.

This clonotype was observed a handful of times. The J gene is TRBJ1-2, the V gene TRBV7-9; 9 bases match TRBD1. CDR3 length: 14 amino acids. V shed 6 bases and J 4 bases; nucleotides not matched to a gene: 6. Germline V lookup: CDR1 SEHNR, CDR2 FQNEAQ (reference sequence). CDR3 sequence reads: CASSPDRGTYGYTF. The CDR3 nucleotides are TGTGCCAGCAGTCCCGACAGGGGGACCTATGGCTACACCTTC.

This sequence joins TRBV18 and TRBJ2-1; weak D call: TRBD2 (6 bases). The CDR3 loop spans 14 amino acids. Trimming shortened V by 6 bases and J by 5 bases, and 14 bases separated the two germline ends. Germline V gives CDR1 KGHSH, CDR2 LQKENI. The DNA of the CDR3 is TGTGCCAGCTCTAAAAACGGGGGAGACAATGAGCAGTTCTTC. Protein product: CASSKNGGDNEQFF.

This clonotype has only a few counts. The CDR3 DNA reads as TGTGCCAGCAGTGACAACCAGGTGAAAGGCTACACCTTC. Amino acids: CASSDNQVKGYTF. The V call is TRBV6-1, the J call TRBJ1-2; no definite D call. CDR1 and CDR2 (germline): MNHNS, SASEGT. V was trimmed by 3 bases and J by 8 bases, leaving 13 bases between them. CDR3 size: 13 residues.

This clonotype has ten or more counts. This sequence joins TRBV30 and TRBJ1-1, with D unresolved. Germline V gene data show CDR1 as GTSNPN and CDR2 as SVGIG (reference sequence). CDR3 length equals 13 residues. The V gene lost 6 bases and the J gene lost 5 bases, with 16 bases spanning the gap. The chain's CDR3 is CACLDSERTEAFF. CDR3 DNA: TGTGCCTGCTTGGACTCGGAGAGGACTGAAGCTTTCTTT.

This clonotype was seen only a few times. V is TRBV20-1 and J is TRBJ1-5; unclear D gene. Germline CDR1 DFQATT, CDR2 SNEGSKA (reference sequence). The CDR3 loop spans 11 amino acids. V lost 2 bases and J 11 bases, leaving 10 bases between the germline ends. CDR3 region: CSARTGFTQHF. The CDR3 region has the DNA TGCAGTGCTAGAACGGGATTTACCCAGCATTTT.

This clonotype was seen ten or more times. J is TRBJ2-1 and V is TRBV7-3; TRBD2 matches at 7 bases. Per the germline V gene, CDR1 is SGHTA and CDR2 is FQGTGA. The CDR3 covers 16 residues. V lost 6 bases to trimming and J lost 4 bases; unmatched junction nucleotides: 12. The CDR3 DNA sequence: TGTGCCAGCAGTTTTACGGGACTAATCAGTTACAATGAGCAGTTCTTC. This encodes CASSFTGLISYNEQFF.